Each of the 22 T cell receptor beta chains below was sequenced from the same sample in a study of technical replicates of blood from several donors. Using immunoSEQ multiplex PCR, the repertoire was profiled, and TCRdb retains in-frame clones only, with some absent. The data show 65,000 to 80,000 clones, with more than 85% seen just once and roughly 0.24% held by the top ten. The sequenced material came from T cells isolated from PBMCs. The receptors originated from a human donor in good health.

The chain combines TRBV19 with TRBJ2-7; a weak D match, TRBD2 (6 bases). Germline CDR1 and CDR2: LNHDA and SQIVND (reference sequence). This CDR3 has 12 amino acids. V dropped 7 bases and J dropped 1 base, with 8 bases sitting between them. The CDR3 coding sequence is TGTGCCAGTATGGGAGGATCCTACGAGCAGTACTTC. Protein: CASMGGSYEQYF.

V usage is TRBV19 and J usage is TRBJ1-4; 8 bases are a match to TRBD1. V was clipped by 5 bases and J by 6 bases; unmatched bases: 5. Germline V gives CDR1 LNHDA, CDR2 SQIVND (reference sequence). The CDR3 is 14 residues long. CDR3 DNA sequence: TGTGCCAGTAGTCCAGGGGGCGCGGATGAAAAACTGTTTTTT. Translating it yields CASSPGGADEKLFF.

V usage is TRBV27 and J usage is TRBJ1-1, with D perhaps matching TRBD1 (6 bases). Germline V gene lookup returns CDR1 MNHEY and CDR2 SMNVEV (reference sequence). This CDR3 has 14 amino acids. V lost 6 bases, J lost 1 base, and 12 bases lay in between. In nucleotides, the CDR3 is TGTGCCAGCAGGCGGGAGGGGGGGAACACTGAAGCTTTCTTT. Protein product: CASRREGGNTEAFF.

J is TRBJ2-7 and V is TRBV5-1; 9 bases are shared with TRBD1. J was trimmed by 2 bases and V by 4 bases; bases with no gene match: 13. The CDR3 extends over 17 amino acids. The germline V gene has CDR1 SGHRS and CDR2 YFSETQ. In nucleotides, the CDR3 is TGCGCCAGCAGCGTTGCCCCAGCGACAGGGGGGCCCTACGAGCAGTACTTC. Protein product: CASSVAPATGGPYEQYF.

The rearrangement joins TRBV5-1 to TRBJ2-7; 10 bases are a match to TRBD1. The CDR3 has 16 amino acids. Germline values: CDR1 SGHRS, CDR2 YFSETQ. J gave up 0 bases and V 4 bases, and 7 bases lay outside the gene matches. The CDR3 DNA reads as TGCGCCAGCAGCGGGGGACAGGGGTCCAGCTCCTACGAGCAGTACTTC. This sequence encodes CASSGGQGSSSYEQYF.

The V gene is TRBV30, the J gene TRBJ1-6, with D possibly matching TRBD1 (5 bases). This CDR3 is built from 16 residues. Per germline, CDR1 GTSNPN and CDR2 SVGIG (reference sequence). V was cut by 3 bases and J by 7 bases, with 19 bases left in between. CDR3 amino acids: CAWRQRGRRINSPLHF. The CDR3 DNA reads TGTGCCTGGAGACAAAGGGGTCGCCGCATAAATTCACCCCTCCACTTT.

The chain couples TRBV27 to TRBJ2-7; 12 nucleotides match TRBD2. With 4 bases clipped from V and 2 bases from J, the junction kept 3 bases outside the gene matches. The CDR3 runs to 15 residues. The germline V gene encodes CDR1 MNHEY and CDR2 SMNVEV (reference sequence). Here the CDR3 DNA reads TGTGCCAGCAGTTGGACTAGCGGGGTTACCTACGAGCAGTACTTC. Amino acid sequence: CASSWTSGVTYEQYF.

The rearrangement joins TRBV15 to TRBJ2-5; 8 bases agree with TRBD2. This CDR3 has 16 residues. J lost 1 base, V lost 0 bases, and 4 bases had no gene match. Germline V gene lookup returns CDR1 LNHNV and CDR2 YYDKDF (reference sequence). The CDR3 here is CATSRDLAGLQETQYF. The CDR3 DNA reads TGTGCCACCAGCAGAGACCTAGCGGGCCTCCAAGAGACCCAGTACTTC. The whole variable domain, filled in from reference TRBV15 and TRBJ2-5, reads DAMVIQNPRYQVTQFGKPVTLSCSQTLNHNVMYWYQQKSSQAPKLLFHYYDKDFNNEADTPDNFQSRRPNTSFCFLDIRSPGLGDTAMYLCATSRDLAGLQETQYFGPGTRLLVL.

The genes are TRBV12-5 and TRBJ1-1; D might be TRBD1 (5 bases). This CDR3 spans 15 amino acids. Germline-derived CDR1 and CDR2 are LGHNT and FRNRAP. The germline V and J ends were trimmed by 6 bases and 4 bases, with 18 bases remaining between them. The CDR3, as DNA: TGTGCTAGTGGCCCACCGACGGTCCAGGGCACTGAAGCTTTCTTT. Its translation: CASGPPTVQGTEAFF.

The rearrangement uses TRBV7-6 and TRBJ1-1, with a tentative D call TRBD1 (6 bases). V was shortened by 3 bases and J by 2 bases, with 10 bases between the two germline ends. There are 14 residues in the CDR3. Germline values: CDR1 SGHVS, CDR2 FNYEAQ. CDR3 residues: CASSFRGQNTEAFF. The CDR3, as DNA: TGTGCCAGCAGCTTTAGGGGACAAAACACTGAAGCTTTCTTT.

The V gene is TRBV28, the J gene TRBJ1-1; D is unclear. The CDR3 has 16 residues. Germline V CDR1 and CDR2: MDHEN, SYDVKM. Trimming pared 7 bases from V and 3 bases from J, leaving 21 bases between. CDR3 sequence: CASKGWRGEGDTEAFF. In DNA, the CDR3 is TGTGCCAGCAAAGGGTGGCGGGGAGAGGGAGACACTGAAGCTTTCTTT.

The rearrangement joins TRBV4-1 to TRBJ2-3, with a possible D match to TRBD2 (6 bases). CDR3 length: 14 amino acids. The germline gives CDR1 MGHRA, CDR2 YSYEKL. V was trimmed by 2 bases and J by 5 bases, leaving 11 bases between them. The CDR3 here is CASSQSAGLDTQYF. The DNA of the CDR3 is TGCGCCAGCAGCCAAAGCGCGGGACTAGATACGCAGTATTTT.

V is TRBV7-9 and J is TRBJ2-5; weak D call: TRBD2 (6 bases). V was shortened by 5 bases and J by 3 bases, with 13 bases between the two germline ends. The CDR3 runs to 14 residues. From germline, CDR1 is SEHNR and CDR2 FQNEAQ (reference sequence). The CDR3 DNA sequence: TGTGCCAGCAGCCTGACTAGTTCAGAAGAGACCCAGTACTTC. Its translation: CASSLTSSEETQYF. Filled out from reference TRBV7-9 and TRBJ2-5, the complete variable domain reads DTGVSQNPRHKITKRGQNVTFRCDPISEHNRLYWYRQTLGQGPEFLTYFQNEAQLEKSRLLSDRFSAERPKGSFSTLEIQRTEQGDSAMYLCASSLTSSEETQYFGPGTRLLVL.

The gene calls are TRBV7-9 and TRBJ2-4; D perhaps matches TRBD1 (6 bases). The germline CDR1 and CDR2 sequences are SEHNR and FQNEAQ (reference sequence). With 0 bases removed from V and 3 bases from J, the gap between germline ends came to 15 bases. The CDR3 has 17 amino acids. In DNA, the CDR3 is TGTGCCAGCAGCTTAGCTTGGGGGCGTTTGGACAAAAACATTCAGTACTTC. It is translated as CASSLAWGRLDKNIQYF.

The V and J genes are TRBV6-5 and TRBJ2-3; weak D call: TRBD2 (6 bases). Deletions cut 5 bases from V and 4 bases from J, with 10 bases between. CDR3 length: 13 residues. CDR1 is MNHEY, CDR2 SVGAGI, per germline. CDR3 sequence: CASSLGLPDTQYF. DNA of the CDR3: TGTGCCAGCAGTCTGGGACTTCCAGATACGCAGTATTTT.

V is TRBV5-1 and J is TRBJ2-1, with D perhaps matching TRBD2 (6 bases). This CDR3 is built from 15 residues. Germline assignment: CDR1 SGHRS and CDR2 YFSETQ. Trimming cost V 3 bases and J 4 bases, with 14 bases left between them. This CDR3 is CASSSSGTRYNEQFF. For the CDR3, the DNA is TGCGCCAGCAGCTCCTCCGGGACTCGTTACAATGAGCAGTTCTTC.

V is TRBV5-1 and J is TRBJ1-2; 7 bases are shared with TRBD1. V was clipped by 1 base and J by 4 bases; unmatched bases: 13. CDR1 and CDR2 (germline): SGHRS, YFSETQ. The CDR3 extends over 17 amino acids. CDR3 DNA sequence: TGCGCCAGCAGCTTGAAGGGGACAGTCGATGAGGGCTATGGCTACACCTTC. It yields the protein CASSLKGTVDEGYGYTF.

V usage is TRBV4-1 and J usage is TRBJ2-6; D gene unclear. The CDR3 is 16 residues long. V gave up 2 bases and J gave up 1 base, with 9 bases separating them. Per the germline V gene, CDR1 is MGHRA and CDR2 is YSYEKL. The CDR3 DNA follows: TGCGCCAGCAGCCAACGCATCAGTTCTGGGGCCAACGTCCTGACTTTC. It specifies CASSQRISSGANVLTF.

The DNA for the CDR3 is TGCAGCGCGAGAGGGGGATCGACTGAAGCTTTCTTT. Translated, it gives CSARGGSTEAFF. The V and J genes are TRBV29-1 and TRBJ1-1, with D maybe TRBD1 (6 bases). The V gene's germline CDR1 is SQVTM and CDR2 ANQGSEA. Trimming cost V 7 bases and J 5 bases, with 14 bases left between them. This CDR3 contains 12 residues.

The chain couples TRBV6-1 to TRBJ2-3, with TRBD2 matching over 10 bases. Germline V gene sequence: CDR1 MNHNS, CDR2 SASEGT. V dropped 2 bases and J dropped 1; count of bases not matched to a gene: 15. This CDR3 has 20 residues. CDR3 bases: TGTGCCAGCAGTGAAAGATACCTAGCGGGAGCCCCACGAGGCACAGATACGCAGTATTTT. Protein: CASSERYLAGAPRGTDTQYF.

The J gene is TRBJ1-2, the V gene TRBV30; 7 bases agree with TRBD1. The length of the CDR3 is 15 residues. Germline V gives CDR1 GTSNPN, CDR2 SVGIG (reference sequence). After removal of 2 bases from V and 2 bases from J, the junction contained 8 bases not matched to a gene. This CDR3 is CAWSPGDSLNYGYTF. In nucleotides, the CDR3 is TGTGCCTGGAGTCCCGGGGACAGCTTGAACTATGGCTACACCTTC.

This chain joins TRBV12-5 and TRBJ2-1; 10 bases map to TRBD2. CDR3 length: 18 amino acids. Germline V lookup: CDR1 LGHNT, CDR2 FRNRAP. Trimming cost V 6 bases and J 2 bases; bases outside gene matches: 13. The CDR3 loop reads CASGLGIAGGTTYNEQFF. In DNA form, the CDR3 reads TGTGCTAGTGGCCTTGGAATAGCGGGGGGCACTACCTACAATGAGCAGTTCTTC.